The present T cell receptor (beta chain) was sequenced within a study of low-dose radiotherapy and immunotherapy resistance in tumors. Covering alpha and beta chains, TRAV- and TRBV-specific primers were used for the first-strand cDNA. TCR amplification ran about 20 PCR cycles using constant-region and V-primer adapter primers. TCRdb re-called the reads with MiXCR, one entry per CDR3 protein. The sample includes over 15,000 distinct CDR3 sequences, approximately 79% of them seen just once. V shed 6 bases, J shed 6 bases, and the junction held 5 bases outside the gene matches. This CDR3 is 13 amino acids long.

The TCR comes from a human donor with advanced metastatic prostate, ovarian, gallbladder or colorectal cancer (not recorded which). This table probably holds off-target reads from a library built for another chain. This chain connects TRBV12-3 or TRBV12-4 to TRBJ1-5, with 7 bases that match TRBD1. Here the CDR3 DNA reads TGTGCCAGCAGAAGACAGGGAGGTCAGCCCCAGCATTTT. It encodes CASRRQGGQPQHF.